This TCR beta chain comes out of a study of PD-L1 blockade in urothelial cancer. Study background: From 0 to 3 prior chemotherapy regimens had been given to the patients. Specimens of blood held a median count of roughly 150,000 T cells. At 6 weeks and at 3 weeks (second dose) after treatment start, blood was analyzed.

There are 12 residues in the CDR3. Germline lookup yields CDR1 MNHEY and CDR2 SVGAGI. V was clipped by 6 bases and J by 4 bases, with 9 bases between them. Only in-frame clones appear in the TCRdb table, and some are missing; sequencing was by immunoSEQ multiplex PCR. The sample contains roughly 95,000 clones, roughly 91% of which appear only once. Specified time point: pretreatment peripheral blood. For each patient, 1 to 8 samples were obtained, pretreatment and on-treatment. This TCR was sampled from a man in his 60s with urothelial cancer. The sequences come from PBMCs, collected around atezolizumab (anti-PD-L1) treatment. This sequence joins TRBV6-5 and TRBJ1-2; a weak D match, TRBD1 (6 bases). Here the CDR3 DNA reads TGTGCCAGCAGCCAGGGGTTCTATGGCTACACCTTC. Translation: CASSQGFYGYTF.